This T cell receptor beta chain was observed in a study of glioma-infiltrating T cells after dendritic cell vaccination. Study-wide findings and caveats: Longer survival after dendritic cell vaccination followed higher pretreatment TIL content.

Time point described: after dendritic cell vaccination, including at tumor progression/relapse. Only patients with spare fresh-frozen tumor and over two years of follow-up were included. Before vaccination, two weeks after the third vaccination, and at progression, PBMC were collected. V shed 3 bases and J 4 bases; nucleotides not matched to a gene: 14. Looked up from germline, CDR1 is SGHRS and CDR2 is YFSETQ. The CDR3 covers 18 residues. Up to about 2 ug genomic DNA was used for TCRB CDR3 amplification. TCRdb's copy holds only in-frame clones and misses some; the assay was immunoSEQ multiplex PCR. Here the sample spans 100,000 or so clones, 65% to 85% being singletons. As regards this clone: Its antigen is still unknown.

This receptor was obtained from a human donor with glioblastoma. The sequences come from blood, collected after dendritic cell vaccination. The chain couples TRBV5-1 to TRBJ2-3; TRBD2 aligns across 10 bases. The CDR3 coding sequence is TGCGCCAGCAGCTCCTACGGGGGGCTAGCGGGAGACTCAGATACGCAGTATTTT. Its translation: CASSSYGGLAGDSDTQYF.